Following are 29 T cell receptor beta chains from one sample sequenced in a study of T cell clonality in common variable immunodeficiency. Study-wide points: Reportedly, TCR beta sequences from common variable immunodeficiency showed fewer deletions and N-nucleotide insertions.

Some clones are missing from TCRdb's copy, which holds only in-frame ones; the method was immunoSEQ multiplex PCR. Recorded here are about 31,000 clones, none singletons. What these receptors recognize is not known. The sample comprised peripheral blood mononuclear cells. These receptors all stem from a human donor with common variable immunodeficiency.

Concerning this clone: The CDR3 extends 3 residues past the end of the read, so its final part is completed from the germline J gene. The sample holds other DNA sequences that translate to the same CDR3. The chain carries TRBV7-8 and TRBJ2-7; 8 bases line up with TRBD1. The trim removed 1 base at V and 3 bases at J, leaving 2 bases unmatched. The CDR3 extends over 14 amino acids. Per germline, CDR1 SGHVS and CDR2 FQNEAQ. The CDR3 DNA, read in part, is TGTGCCAGCAGCTTAGTGACAGGGGACTACGAG. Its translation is CASSLVTGDYE. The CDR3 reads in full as CASSLVTGDYEQYF.

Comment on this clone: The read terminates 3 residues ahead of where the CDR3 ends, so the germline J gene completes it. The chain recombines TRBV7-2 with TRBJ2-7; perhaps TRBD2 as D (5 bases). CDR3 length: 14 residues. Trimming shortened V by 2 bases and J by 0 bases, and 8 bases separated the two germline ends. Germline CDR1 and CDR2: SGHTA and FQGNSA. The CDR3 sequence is CASSLSTSSYEQYF. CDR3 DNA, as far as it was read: TGTGCCAGCAGCTTAAGCACTAGCTCCTACGAG. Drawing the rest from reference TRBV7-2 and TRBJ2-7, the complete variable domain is GAGVSQSPSNKVTEKGKDVELRCDPISGHTALYWYRQSLGQGLEFLIYFQGNSAPDKSGLPSDRFSAERTGGSVSTLTIQRTQQEDSAVYLCASSLSTSSYEQYFGPGTRLTVT.

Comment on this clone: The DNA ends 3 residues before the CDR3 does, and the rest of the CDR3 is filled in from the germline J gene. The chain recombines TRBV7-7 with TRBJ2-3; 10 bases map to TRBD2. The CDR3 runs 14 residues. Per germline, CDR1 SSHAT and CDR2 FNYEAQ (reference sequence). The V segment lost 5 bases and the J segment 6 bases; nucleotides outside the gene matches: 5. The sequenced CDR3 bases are TGTGCCAGCAGCGCTAGCGGGAGTCTGGATACG. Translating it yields CASSASGSLDT. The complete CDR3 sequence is CASSASGSLDTQYF.

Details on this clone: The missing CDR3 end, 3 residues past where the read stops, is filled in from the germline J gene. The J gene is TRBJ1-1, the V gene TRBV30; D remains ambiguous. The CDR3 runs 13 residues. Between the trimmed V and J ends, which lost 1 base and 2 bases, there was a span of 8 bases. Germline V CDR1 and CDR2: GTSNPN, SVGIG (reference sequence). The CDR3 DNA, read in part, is TGTGCCTGGAGTGCGCGTATTAACACTGAA. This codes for CAWSARINTE. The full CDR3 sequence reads CAWSARINTEAFF.

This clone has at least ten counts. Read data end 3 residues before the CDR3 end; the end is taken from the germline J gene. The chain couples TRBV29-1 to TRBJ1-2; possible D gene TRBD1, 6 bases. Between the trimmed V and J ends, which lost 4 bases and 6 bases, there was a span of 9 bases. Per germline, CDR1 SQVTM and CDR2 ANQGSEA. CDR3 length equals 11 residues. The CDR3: CSVAGDDGYTF. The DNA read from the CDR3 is TGCAGCGTTGCAGGGGATGATGGC.

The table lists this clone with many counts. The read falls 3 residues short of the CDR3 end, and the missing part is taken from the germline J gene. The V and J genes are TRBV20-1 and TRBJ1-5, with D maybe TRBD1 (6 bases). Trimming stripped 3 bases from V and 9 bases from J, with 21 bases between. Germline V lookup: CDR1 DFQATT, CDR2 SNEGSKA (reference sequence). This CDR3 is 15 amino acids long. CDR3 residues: CSARKQGWYSRPQHF. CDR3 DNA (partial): TGCAGTGCTAGGAAACAGGGTTGGTATAGTCGGCCC.

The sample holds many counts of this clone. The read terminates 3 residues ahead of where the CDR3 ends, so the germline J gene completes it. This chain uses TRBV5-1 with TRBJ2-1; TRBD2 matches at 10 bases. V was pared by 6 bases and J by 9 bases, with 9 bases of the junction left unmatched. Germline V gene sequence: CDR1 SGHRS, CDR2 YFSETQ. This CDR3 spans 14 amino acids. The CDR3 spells CASKLTSGQGEQFF. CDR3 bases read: TGCGCCAGCAAGTTGACTAGCGGGCAGGGTGAG.

This CDR3 reads CASSSQGGTDTQYF. The DNA read from the CDR3 is TGTGCCAGCAGCTCACAGGGGGGCACAGATACG. V usage is TRBV7-9 and J usage is TRBJ2-3, with 8 bases lining up with TRBD1. From the germline J gene comes the end of the CDR3, since the read stops 3 residues before it. The CDR3 is 14 amino acids. The junction had 1 base not matched to a gene; V was cut back by 4 bases and J by 1 base. Germline CDR1 reads SEHNR; CDR2 reads FQNEAQ (reference sequence).

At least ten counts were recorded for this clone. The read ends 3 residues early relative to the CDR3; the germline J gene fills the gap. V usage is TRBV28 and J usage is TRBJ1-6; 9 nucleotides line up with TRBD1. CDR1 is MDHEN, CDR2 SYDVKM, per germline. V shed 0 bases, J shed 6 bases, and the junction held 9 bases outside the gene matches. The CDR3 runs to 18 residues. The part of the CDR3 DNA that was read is TGTGCCAGCAGTTTATGGGGAAACAGGGGGCGCGGTAATTCACCC. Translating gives CASSLWGNRGRGNSP. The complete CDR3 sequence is CASSLWGNRGRGNSPLHF.

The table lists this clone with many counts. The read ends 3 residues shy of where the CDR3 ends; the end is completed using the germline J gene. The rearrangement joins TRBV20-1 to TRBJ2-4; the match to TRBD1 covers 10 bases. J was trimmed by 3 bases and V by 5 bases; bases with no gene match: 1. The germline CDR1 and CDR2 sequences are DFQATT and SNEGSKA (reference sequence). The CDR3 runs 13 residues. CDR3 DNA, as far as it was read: TGCAGTGCTGGGGACAGGGGCAAAAACATT. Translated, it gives CSAGDRGKNI. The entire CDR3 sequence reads CSAGDRGKNIQYF.

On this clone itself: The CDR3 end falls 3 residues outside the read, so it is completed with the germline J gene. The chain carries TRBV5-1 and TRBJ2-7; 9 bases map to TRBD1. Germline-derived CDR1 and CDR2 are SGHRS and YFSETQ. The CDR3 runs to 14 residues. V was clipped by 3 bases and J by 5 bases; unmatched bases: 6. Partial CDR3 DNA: TGCGCCAGCAGCTCGGGACAGGGAGTCGACGAG. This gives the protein CASSSGQGVDE. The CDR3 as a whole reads CASSSGQGVDEQYF.

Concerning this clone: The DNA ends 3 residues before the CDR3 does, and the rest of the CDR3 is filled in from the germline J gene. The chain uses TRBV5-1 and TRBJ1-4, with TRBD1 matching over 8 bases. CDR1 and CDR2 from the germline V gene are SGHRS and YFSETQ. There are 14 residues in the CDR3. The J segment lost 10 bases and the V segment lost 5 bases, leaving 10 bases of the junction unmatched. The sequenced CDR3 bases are TGCGCCAGCAGTTCCGGACAGGGTTCTGGAAAA. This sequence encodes CASSSGQGSGK. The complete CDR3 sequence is CASSSGQGSGKLFF. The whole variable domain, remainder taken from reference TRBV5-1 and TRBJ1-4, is KAGVTQTPRYLIKTRGQQVTLSCSPISGHRSVSWYQQTPGQGLQFLFEYFSETQRNKGNFPGRFSGRQFSNSRSEMNVSTLELGDSALYLCASSSGQGSGKLFFGSGTQLSVL.

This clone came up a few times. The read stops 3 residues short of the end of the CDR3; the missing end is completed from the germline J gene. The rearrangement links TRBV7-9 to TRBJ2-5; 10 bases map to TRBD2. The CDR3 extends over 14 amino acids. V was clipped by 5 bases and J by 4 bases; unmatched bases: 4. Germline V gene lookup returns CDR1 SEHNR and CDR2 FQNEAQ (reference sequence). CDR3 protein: CASSPRLAGETQYF. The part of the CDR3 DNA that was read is TGTGCCAGCAGCCCCCGACTAGCGGGAGAGACC.

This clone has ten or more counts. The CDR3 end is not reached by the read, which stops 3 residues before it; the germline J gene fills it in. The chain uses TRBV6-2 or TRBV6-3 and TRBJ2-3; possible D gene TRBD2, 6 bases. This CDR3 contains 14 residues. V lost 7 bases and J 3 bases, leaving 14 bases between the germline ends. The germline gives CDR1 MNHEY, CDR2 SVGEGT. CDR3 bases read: TGTGCCAGCACGGGAGCAGGGTTTACAGATACG. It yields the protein CASTGAGFTDT. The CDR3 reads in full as CASTGAGFTDTQYF.

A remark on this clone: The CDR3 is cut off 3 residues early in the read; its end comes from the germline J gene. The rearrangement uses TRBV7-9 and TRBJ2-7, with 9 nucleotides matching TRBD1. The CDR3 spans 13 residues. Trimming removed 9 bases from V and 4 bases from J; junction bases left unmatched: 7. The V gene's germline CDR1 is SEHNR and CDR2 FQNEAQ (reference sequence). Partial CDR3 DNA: TGTGCCAGTACCGGGACAGGGAGGTACGAG. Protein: CASTGTGRYE. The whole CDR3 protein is CASTGTGRYEQYF. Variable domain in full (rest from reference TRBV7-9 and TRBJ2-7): DTGVSQNPRHKITKRGQNVTFRCDPISEHNRLYWYRQTLGQGPEFLTYFQNEAQLEKSRLLSDRFSAERPKGSFSTLEIQRTEQGDSAMYLCASTGTGRYEQYFGPGTRLTVT.

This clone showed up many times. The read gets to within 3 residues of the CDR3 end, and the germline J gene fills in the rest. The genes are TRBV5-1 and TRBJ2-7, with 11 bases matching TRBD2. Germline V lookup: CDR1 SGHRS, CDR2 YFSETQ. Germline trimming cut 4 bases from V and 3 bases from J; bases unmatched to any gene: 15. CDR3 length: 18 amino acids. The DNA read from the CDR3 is TGCGCCAGCAGCAAAAAGGAAAACGCGGGACTAGCGGACTACGAG. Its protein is CASSKKENAGLADYE. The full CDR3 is CASSKKENAGLADYEQYF.

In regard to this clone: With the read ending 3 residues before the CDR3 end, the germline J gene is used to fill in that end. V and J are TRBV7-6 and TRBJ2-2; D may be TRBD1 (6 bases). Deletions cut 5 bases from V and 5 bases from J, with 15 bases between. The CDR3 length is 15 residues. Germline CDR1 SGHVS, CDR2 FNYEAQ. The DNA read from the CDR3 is TGTGCCAGCAGCCCCGGGACATTCGGAACCGGGGAG. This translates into CASSPGTFGTGE. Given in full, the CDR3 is CASSPGTFGTGELFF.

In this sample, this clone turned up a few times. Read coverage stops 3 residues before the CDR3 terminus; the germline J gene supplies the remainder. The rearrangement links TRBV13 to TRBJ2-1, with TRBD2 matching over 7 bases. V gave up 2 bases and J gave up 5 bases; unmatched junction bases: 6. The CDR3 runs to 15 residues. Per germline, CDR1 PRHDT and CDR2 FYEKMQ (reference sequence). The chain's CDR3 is CASSLWGDYDNEQFF. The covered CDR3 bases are TGTGCCAGCAGCTTATGGGGGGACTACGACAATGAG. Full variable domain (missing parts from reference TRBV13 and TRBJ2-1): AAGVIQSPRHLIKEKRETATLKCYPIPRHDTVYWYQQGPGQDPQFLISFYEKMQSDKGSIPDRFSAQQFSDYHSELNMSSLELGDSALYFCASSLWGDYDNEQFFGPGTRLTVL.

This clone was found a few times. The CDR3 sequence is CASSLFPQGETQYF. The covered CDR3 bases are TGTGCCAGCAGCTTATTCCCCCAAGGAGAGACC. The chain combines TRBV7-6 with TRBJ2-5; D gene uncertain. The CDR3 end is not reached by the read, which stops 3 residues before it; the germline J gene fills it in. Trimming pared 2 bases from V and 4 bases from J, leaving 11 bases between. CDR3 length: 14 residues. Germline values: CDR1 SGHVS, CDR2 FNYEAQ. Full variable domain (remainder filled in from reference TRBV7-6 and TRBJ2-5): GAGVSQSPRYKVTKRGQDVALRCDPISGHVSLYWYRQALGQGPEFLTYFNYEAQQDKSGLPNDRFSAERPEGSISTLTIQRTEQRDSAMYRCASSLFPQGETQYFGPGTRLLVL.

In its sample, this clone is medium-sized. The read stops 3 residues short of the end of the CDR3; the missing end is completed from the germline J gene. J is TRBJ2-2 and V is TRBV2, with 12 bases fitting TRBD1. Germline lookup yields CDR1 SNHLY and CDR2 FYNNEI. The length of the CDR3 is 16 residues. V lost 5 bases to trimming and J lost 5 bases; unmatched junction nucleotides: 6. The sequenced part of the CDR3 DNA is TGTGCCAGCAGTAAGGGACAGGGGGCGCTTACCGGGGAG. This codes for CASSKGQGALTGE. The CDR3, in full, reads CASSKGQGALTGELFF.

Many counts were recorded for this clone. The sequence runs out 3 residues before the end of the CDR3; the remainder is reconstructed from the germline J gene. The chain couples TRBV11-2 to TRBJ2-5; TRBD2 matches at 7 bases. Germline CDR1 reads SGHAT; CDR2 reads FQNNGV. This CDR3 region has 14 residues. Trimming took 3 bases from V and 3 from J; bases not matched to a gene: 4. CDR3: CASSFGGGKETQYF. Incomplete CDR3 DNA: TGTGCCAGCAGCTTCGGGGGAGGGAAAGAGACC. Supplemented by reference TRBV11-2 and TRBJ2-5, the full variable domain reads EAGVAQSPRYKIIEKRQSVAFWCNPISGHATLYWYQQILGQGPKLLIQFQNNGVVDDSQLPKDRFSAERLKGVDSTLKIQPAKLEDSAVYLCASSFGGGKETQYFGPGTRLLVL.

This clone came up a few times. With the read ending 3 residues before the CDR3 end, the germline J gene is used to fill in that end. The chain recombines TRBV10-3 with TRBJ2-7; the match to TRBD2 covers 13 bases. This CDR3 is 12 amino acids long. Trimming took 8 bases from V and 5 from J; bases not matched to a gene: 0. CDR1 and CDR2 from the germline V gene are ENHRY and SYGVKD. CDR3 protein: CAIGLAGDEQYF. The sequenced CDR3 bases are TGTGCCATCGGACTAGCGGGAGACGAG.

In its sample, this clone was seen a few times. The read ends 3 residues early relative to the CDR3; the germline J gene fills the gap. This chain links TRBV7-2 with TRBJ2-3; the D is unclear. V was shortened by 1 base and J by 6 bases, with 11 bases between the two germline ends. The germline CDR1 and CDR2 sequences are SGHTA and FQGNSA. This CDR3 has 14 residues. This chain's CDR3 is CASSLGPGEDTQYF. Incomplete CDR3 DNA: TGTGCCAGCAGCTTAGGACCAGGAGAGGATACG.

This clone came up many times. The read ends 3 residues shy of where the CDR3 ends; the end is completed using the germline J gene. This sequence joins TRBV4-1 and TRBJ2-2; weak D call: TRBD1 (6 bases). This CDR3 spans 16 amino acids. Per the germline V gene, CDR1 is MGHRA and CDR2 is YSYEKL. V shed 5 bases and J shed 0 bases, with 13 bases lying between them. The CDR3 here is CASSNDRRANTGELFF. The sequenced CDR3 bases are TGCGCCAGCAGCAACGACAGGCGTGCGAACACCGGGGAG.

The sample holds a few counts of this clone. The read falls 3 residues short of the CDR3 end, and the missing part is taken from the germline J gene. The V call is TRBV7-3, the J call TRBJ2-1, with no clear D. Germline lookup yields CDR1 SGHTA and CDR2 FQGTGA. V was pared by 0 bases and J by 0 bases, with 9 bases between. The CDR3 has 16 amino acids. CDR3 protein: CASSLTLPSSYNEQFF. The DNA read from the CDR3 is TGTGCCAGCAGCTTAACCCTCCCCAGCTCCTACAATGAG.

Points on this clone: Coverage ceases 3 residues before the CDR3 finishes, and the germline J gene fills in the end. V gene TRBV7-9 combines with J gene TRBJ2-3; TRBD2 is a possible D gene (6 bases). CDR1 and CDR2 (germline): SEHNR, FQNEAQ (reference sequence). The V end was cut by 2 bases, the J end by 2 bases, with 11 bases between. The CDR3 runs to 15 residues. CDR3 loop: CASSLLLRDTDTQYF. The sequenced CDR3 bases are TGTGCCAGCAGCTTACTACTGCGGGACACAGATACG.

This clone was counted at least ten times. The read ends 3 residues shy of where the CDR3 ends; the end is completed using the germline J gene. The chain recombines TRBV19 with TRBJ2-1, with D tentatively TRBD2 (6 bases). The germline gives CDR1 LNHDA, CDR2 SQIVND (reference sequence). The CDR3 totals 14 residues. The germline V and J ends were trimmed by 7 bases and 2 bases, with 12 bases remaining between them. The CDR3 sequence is CASNRGKPYNEQFF. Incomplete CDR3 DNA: TGTGCCAGTAACCGGGGGAAACCCTACAATGAG.

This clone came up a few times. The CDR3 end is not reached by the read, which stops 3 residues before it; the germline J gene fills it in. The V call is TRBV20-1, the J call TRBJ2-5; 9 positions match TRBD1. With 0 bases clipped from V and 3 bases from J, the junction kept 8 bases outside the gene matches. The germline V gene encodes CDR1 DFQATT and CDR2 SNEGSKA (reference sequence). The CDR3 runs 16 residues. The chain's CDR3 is CSARDLKQGAKETQYF. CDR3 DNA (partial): TGCAGTGCTAGAGACCTCAAACAGGGGGCGAAAGAGACC.

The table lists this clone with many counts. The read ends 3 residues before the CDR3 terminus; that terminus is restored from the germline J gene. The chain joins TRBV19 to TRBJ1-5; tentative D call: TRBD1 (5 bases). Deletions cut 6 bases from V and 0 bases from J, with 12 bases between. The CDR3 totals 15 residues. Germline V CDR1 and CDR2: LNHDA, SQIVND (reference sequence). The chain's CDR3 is CASRRPGHSNQPQHF. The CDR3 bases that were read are TGTGCCAGTAGACGGCCAGGGCATAGCAATCAGCCC.